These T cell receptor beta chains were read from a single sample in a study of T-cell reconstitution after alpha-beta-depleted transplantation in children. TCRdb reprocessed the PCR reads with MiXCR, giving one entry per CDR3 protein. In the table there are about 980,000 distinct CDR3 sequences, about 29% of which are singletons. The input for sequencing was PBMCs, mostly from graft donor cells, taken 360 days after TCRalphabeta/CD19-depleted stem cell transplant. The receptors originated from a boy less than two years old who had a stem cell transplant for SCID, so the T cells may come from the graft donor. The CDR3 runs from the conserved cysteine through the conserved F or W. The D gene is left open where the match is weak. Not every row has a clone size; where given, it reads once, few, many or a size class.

CASSSGQGGEQYF	TGTGCCAGCAGTTCGGGACAGGGTGGCGAGCAGTACTTC	few	TRBD1	TRBV28	TRBJ2-7	13
CSASRLALNEQFF	TGCAGTGCTAGTCGTCTAGCGCTCAATGAGCAGTTCTTC	few	-	TRBV20-1	TRBJ2-1	13
CASSLDRSGGAPGETQYF	TGTGCCAGCAGCTTAGATCGGAGCGGGGGGGCCCCGGGAGAGACCCAGTACTTC	-	TRBD2	TRBV11-2	TRBJ2-5	18
CASRTTDKGFYGYTF	TGTGCCAGCAGAACGACGGACAAGGGATTCTATGGCTACACCTTC	few	-	TRBV6-1	TRBJ1-2	15
CASSFASASTDTQYF	TGTGCCAGCAGCTTTGCTAGCGCGAGTACAGATACGCAGTATTTT	-	-	TRBV7-9	TRBJ2-3	15
CSARHRDRSHEQYF	TGCAGTGCTAGACACCGGGACAGGTCTCACGAGCAGTACTTC	-	TRBD1	TRBV20-1	TRBJ2-7	14
CAISLDRTNEQFF	TGTGCCATCAGCCTGGACAGGACAAATGAGCAGTTCTTC	-	TRBD1	TRBV10-3	TRBJ2-1	13
CASSFRTFSPNPYNEQFF	TGTGCCAGCAGCTTTCGAACCTTTTCGCCCAATCCCTACAATGAGCAGTTCTTC	few	-	TRBV7-3	TRBJ2-1	18
CASSPWPDYRPGNEQFF	TGTGCCAGCAGCCCCTGGCCGGACTACCGCCCGGGCAATGAGCAGTTCTTC	-	-	TRBV7-9	TRBJ2-1	17
CSAVPRDRGLREQFF	TGCAGTGCAGTCCCCCGGGACAGGGGGCTGAGGGAGCAGTTCTTC	-	TRBD1	TRBV20-1	TRBJ2-1	15
CASSRAAVMNTEAFF	TGTGCCAGCAGCCGAGCGGCCGTAATGAACACTGAAGCTTTCTTT	-	-	TRBV3-1	TRBJ1-1	15
CATSRVLTQQETQYF	TGTGCCACCAGCAGAGTATTGACACAGCAAGAGACCCAGTACTTC	-	-	TRBV15	TRBJ2-5	15
CASSFQLLETQYF	TGTGCCAGCAGCTTCCAACTACTAGAGACCCAGTACTTC	-	-	TRBV7-9	TRBJ2-5	13
CASSLERGLHNEQFF	TGTGCCAGCAGCCTAGAGCGAGGGCTGCACAATGAGCAGTTCTTC	-	-	TRBV11-2	TRBJ2-1	15
CASSFRDMNTEAFF	TGTGCCAGCAGCTTCAGGGACATGAACACTGAAGCTTTCTTT	few	-	TRBV11-2	TRBJ1-1	14
CASSQDWTSGGASDTQYF	TGTGCCAGCAGCCAAGATTGGACTAGCGGGGGGGCATCGGATACGCAGTATTTT	-	TRBD2	TRBV3-1	TRBJ2-3	18
CASSEGGSGGFYEQYF	TGTGCCAGCAGTGAAGGTGGTAGCGGGGGGTTCTACGAGCAGTACTTC	-	TRBD2	TRBV25-1	TRBJ2-7	16
CAISDPRGGRGYTF	TGTGCCATCAGTGACCCCCGGGGGGGCAGAGGCTACACCTTC	many	-	TRBV10-3	TRBJ1-2	14
CASSGAGSPYNEQFF	TGTGCCAGCAGCGGCGCAGGGTCCCCTTACAATGAGCAGTTCTTC	-	-	TRBV9	TRBJ2-1	15
CSAVRLMGNTEAFF	TGCAGTGCCGTCCGACTCATGGGGAACACTGAAGCTTTCTTT	many	-	TRBV20-1	TRBJ1-1	14
CATSDSQGVEETQYF	TGTGCCACCAGTGATTCGCAGGGGGTCGAAGAGACCCAGTACTTC	few	TRBD1	TRBV24-1	TRBJ2-5	15
CSVTGGTYFRTEAFF	TGCAGCGTTACAGGGGGCACGTACTTCCGGACTGAAGCTTTCTTT	-	TRBD1	TRBV29-1	TRBJ1-1	15
CASWPGGIAYEQYF	TGTGCCAGCTGGCCGGGGGGGATCGCCTACGAGCAGTACTTC	few	TRBD2	TRBV27	TRBJ2-7	14
CASNEGWAYEQYF	TGTGCCAGCAATGAAGGGTGGGCCTACGAGCAGTACTTC	-	-	TRBV12-3/TRBV12-4	TRBJ2-7	13
CASSPAGVAGELFF	TGCGCCAGCAGCCCAGCCGGGGTTGCCGGGGAGCTGTTTTTT	few	-	TRBV4-1	TRBJ2-2	14
CASSFFPGQGEAVTDTQYF	TGTGCCAGCAGTTTTTTTCCGGGACAGGGGGAGGCCGTCACAGATACGCAGTATTTT	-	TRBD1	TRBV27	TRBJ2-3	19
CASSMGQGGPYGYTF	TGTGCCAGCAGCATGGGACAGGGCGGCCCCTATGGCTACACCTTC	-	TRBD1	TRBV13	TRBJ1-2	15
CASSQVLLAGVDTGELFF	TGCGCCAGCAGCCAAGTTTTACTAGCGGGGGTGGACACCGGGGAGCTGTTTTTT	-	TRBD2	TRBV4-3	TRBJ2-2	18
CASSFGHGDSNQPQHF	TGCGCCAGCAGCTTCGGCCACGGGGATAGCAATCAGCCCCAGCATTTT	-	-	TRBV5-1	TRBJ1-5	16
CASSLQGVPLGTQYF	TGTGCCAGCAGCCTACAGGGGGTCCCGCTGGGTACGCAGTATTTT	-	TRBD1	TRBV12-3/TRBV12-4	TRBJ2-3	15
CASSLASNSVNNEQFF	TGCGCCAGCAGCTTGGCCTCAAATTCTGTTAACAATGAGCAGTTCTTC	few	-	TRBV5-1	TRBJ2-1	16
CASRTRASGEAFF	TGTGCCAGCAGGACCCGGGCCTCCGGTGAAGCTTTCTTT	-	-	TRBV12-3/TRBV12-4	TRBJ1-1	13
CASTPSGGRETQYF	TGCGCCAGCACTCCTAGCGGGGGCCGGGAGACCCAGTACTTC	-	TRBD2	TRBV5-1	TRBJ2-5	14
CASRQGLGQGGELFF	TGCGCCAGCAGACAGGGACTAGGTCAAGGCGGGGAGCTGTTTTTT	-	TRBD2	TRBV10-2	TRBJ2-2	15
CASSLKLFYEQYF	TGTGCCAGCAGTCTGAAGCTCTTCTACGAGCAGTACTTC	few	-	TRBV27	TRBJ2-7	13
CASSYPYEQYF	TGTGCCAGCAGCTACCCCTACGAGCAGTACTTC	many	-	TRBV13	TRBJ2-7	11
CASSQDPGAGFLYF	TGCGCCAGCAGCCAAGATCCCGGAGCAGGGTTTCTATACTTC	-	-	TRBV4-3	TRBJ2-4	14
CASSYVLTGNVFLNTEAFF	TGCGCCAGCAGCTACGTCCTAACAGGGAATGTCTTCCTGAACACTGAAGCTTTCTTT	-	-	TRBV5-1	TRBJ1-1	19
CASSLGLQDNEQFF	TGTGCCAGCAGTTTAGGCCTTCAGGACAATGAGCAGTTCTTC	-	-	TRBV12-3/TRBV12-4	TRBJ2-1	14